The 7 T cell receptor beta chains below all came from one sample that was sequenced in a study of shared T cell receptors in the human thymus (dated by TCRdb to about 2021). The library was built by means of the immunoSEQ multiplex PCR assay. TCRdb stores this immuneACCESS table with in-frame sequences only. Part of the clones is absent; in the studies checked, under half of the shortfall reflects unresolved V genes, and no reason is known for the rest. The sample data list fewer than 700,000 clones, and around nine tenths of these were observed just once. Around 0.0099% of the sample is in the top ten clones. These records were also assigned to another study, of human thymus T cells.

Sequencing was carried out using thymocytes. The receptor source for this set is a boy younger than two with a congenital heart defect. Donor details come from another sample of the same person, matched by shared clones.

The count of this clone is one. The CDR3 DNA reads TGCAGTGCTAGCGCGAGATACGAGCAGTACTTC. It is translated as CSASARYEQYF. This rearrangement joins TRBV20-1 to TRBJ2-7; no clear D. The germline V gene encodes CDR1 DFQATT and CDR2 SNEGSKA (reference sequence). Trimming took off 3 bases at V and 4 bases at J, with 7 bases between the two ends. CDR3 length: 11 amino acids.

The chain joins TRBV11-2 to TRBJ1-2; D unclear. V was clipped by 3 bases and J by 4 bases, with 18 bases between them. CDR1 is SGHAT, CDR2 FQNNGV, per germline. This CDR3 has 16 amino acids. This CDR3 is CASSFKMHRPPYGYTF. CDR3 nucleotide sequence: TGTGCCAGCAGCTTTAAGATGCACAGACCTCCCTATGGCTACACCTTC.

V and J are TRBV12-5 and TRBJ2-1, with 11 bases that match TRBD2. Germline trimming cut 0 bases from V and 5 bases from J; bases unmatched to any gene: 21. The CDR3 runs 22 residues. Per the germline V gene, CDR1 is LGHNT and CDR2 is FRNRAP. CDR3 loop: CASGLVRRQALLAGGRDNEQFF. The CDR3 DNA reads TGTGCTAGTGGTTTGGTACGGAGGCAGGCCCTTTTAGCGGGAGGGCGAGACAATGAGCAGTTCTTC. The whole variable domain, filled in from reference TRBV12-5 and TRBJ2-1, reads DARVTQTPRHKVTEMGQEVTMRCQPILGHNTVFWYRQTMMQGLELLAYFRNRAPLDDSGMPKDRFSAEMPDATLATLKIQPSEPRDSAVYFCASGLVRRQALLAGGRDNEQFFGPGTRLTVL.

The chain recombines TRBV2 with TRBJ2-7; TRBD1 agrees at 7 bases. CDR1 is SNHLY and CDR2 is FYNNEI in the germline V gene. The J segment lost 2 bases and the V segment lost 6 bases, leaving 4 bases of the junction unmatched. This CDR3 is built from 13 residues. The CDR3 DNA is TGTGCCAGCAGGCCGGGACAGACCTACGAGCAGTACTTC. It translates to CASRPGQTYEQYF.

The chain carries TRBV18 and TRBJ2-7, with 9 bases identical to TRBD1. The germline CDR1 and CDR2 sequences are KGHSH and LQKENI. Unmatched junction bases numbered 2, after V lost 3 bases and J lost 2 bases. The CDR3 is 14 residues long. The CDR3 loop is CASSPRTGAYEQYF. CDR3 nucleotide sequence: TGTGCCAGCTCACCGAGGACAGGGGCCTACGAGCAGTACTTC. The entire variable domain, with the rest obtained from reference TRBV18 and TRBJ2-7, is as follows: NAGVMQNPRHLVRRRGQEARLRCSPMKGHSHVYWYRQLPEEGLKFMVYLQKENIIDESGMPKERFSAEFPKEGPSILRIQQVVRGDSAAYFCASSPRTGAYEQYFGPGTRLTVT.

The chain employs TRBV18 and TRBJ2-6; 7 nucleotides agree with TRBD1. J lost 4 bases, V lost 3 bases, and 3 bases had no gene match. Germline V gene data show CDR1 as KGHSH and CDR2 as LQKENI. This CDR3 region has 15 residues. The CDR3 is CASSPTGTGANVLTF. The CDR3 DNA is TGTGCCAGCTCACCGACAGGGACAGGGGCCAACGTCCTGACTTTC.

This chain connects TRBV5-1 to TRBJ2-3, with 12 bases identical to TRBD2. CDR1 is SGHRS and CDR2 is YFSETQ in the germline V gene. This CDR3 is 19 amino acids long. The trim removed 4 bases at V and 4 bases at J, leaving 16 bases unmatched. The chain's CDR3 is CASSVRTSGMWVVADTQYF. CDR3 sequence (DNA): TGCGCCAGCAGCGTCCGGACTAGCGGGATGTGGGTCGTAGCAGATACGCAGTATTTT.